These T cell receptor beta chains were read from a single sample in a study of glioma-infiltrating T cells. TCRdb used MiXCR to reprocess the multiplex PCR reads, holding one entry per CDR3 protein. Altogether approximately 130,000 distinct CDR3 sequences are present, about 22% being singletons, with the ten largest covering about a quarter. Sequenced input: glioma tissue, nonneoplastic brain tissue, or PBMCs (not recorded which). These receptors all come from a human donor with low-grade glioma or glioblastoma, undergoing nonglioma brain surgery, or in good health (not recorded which). CDR3s include the opening cysteine and the closing phenylalanine or tryptophan. The D gene is left open where the match is weak. Some rows have no size entry. The others give once, few or many, or a class for an expanded clone.

j_gene: TRBJ2-3; d_gene: -; v_gene: TRBV2; abundance: few; CDR3nt: TGTGCCAGCAGTGGACCGACGGCAACGCAGTATTTT; CDR3aa: CASSGPTATQYF
j_gene: TRBJ2-3; d_gene: -; v_gene: TRBV6-1; abundance: many; CDR3nt: TGTGCCAGCAGACAAAGGGGGTTAGATACGCAGTATTTT; CDR3aa: CASRQRGLDTQYF
j_gene: TRBJ2-5; d_gene: TRBD2; v_gene: TRBV20-1; abundance: -; CDR3nt: TGCAGTGCTATGGCGCTAGCGGGGGGGAGAGAGACCCAGTACTTC; CDR3aa: CSAMALAGGRETQYF
j_gene: TRBJ2-2; d_gene: TRBD1; v_gene: TRBV27; abundance: once; CDR3nt: TGTGCCAGCAGTGAAGACGGACAGGTTGAGAACACCGGGGAGCTGTTTTTT; CDR3aa: CASSEDGQVENTGELFF
j_gene: TRBJ2-1; d_gene: TRBD1; v_gene: TRBV2; abundance: -; CDR3nt: TGTGCCAGCAGTGGTGGCAGGGGGAATTACAATGAGCAGTTCTTC; CDR3aa: CASSGGRGNYNEQFF
j_gene: TRBJ2-1; d_gene: -; v_gene: TRBV28; abundance: many; CDR3nt: TGTGCCAGCCCTCCCCACCCAATGTCCTACAATGAGCAGTTCTTC; CDR3aa: CASPPHPMSYNEQFF
j_gene: TRBJ2-1; d_gene: TRBD2; v_gene: TRBV12-3/TRBV12-4; abundance: many; CDR3nt: TGTGCCAGCAGTTTAGGAGCGGGGATCTACAATGAGCAGTTCTTC; CDR3aa: CASSLGAGIYNEQFF
j_gene: TRBJ1-1; d_gene: -; v_gene: TRBV28; abundance: -; CDR3nt: TGTGCCAGCAGTTTATCTCGTCTAATGAACACTGAAGCTTTCTTT; CDR3aa: CASSLSRLMNTEAFF
j_gene: TRBJ2-5; d_gene: -; v_gene: TRBV14; abundance: -; CDR3nt: TGTGCCAGCAGCCCCTCGGGTCGCGGGGCAGAAAAGACCCAGTACTTC; CDR3aa: CASSPSGRGAEKTQYF
j_gene: TRBJ2-3; d_gene: TRBD2; v_gene: TRBV10-2; abundance: few; CDR3nt: TGCGCCAGCAGTGTAGCGGGGGGCCCTAGCACAGATACGCAGTATTTT; CDR3aa: CASSVAGGPSTDTQYF
j_gene: TRBJ2-5; d_gene: TRBD1; v_gene: TRBV6-1; abundance: few; CDR3nt: TGTGCCAGCAGTGTGGGACAGGGGGCTCCGGAGACCCAGTACTTC; CDR3aa: CASSVGQGAPETQYF
j_gene: TRBJ2-2; d_gene: -; v_gene: TRBV7-9; abundance: -; CDR3nt: TGTGCCAGCAGCTTTGACATTAACACCGGGGAGCTGTTTTTT; CDR3aa: CASSFDINTGELFF
j_gene: TRBJ1-3; d_gene: -; v_gene: TRBV5-4; abundance: -; CDR3nt: TGTGCCAGCAGTCTCGCAAGGGGAAACACCATATATTTT; CDR3aa: CASSLARGNTIYF
j_gene: TRBJ2-3; d_gene: -; v_gene: TRBV20-1; abundance: many; CDR3nt: TGCAGTGCTTGGGAGGCGGGAGATACGCAGTATTTT; CDR3aa: CSAWEAGDTQYF
j_gene: TRBJ2-3; d_gene: -; v_gene: TRBV20-1; abundance: -; CDR3nt: TGCAGTGCGTTCACGTTGGTAAGGGGCACAGATACGCAGTATTTT; CDR3aa: CSAFTLVRGTDTQYF
j_gene: TRBJ1-6; d_gene: -; v_gene: TRBV6-1; abundance: -; CDR3nt: TGTGCCAGCAGACGGGATCACTCTAGGAATTCACCCCTCCACTTT; CDR3aa: CASRRDHSRNSPLHF
j_gene: TRBJ2-5; d_gene: -; v_gene: TRBV20-1; abundance: -; CDR3nt: TGCAGTGCTATGTGGGGGGGGGCGAAGGAGACCCAGTACTTC; CDR3aa: CSAMWGGAKETQYF
j_gene: TRBJ1-1; d_gene: TRBD1; v_gene: TRBV4-1; abundance: few; CDR3nt: TGCGCCAGTCCAGGGGGCAAAAACACTGAAGCTTTCTTT; CDR3aa: CASPGGKNTEAFF
j_gene: TRBJ1-3; d_gene: -; v_gene: TRBV20-1; abundance: -; CDR3nt: TGCAGTGCAACTGAGACGGAGAGCTCTGGAAACACCATATATTTT; CDR3aa: CSATETESSGNTIYF
j_gene: TRBJ1-2; d_gene: TRBD1; v_gene: TRBV7-2; abundance: -; CDR3nt: TGTGCCAGCAGCTTGGGCAGGGACAGGCGATACTCTAACTATGGCTACACCTTC; CDR3aa: CASSLGRDRRYSNYGYTF
j_gene: TRBJ2-1; d_gene: TRBD2; v_gene: TRBV28; abundance: few; CDR3nt: TGTGCCAGCAGTTTGGGCCTACTAGCGGGGGCCCCTAATGAGCAGTTCTTC; CDR3aa: CASSLGLLAGAPNEQFF
j_gene: TRBJ1-1; d_gene: TRBD1; v_gene: TRBV27; abundance: -; CDR3nt: TGTGCCAGACCCTCAACCGGACAGGGTTTGGAAGCTTTCTTT; CDR3aa: CARPSTGQGLEAFF
j_gene: TRBJ2-1; d_gene: -; v_gene: TRBV9; abundance: -; CDR3nt: TGTGCCAGCAGCCAAACGGGACTCAGCAATGAGCAGTTCTTC; CDR3aa: CASSQTGLSNEQFF
j_gene: TRBJ2-1; d_gene: -; v_gene: TRBV7-2; abundance: many; CDR3nt: TGTGCCAGCAGCGAGGGGACGCCTTACAATGAGCAGTTCTTC; CDR3aa: CASSEGTPYNEQFF
j_gene: TRBJ2-3; d_gene: -; v_gene: TRBV12-3/TRBV12-4; abundance: many; CDR3nt: TGTGCCAGCAGCATTCTAGAGGAAGATACGCAGTATTTT; CDR3aa: CASSILEEDTQYF
j_gene: TRBJ2-1; d_gene: TRBD1; v_gene: TRBV5-4; abundance: -; CDR3nt: TGTGCCAGCAGCCCCGACAGGGCCCAATACAATGAGCAGTTCTTC; CDR3aa: CASSPDRAQYNEQFF
j_gene: TRBJ2-3; d_gene: -; v_gene: TRBV6-6; abundance: -; CDR3nt: TGTGCCAGCAGTTACTCGATTCATTCCAGCCAACGCACAGATACGCAGTATTTT; CDR3aa: CASSYSIHSSQRTDTQYF
j_gene: TRBJ1-1; d_gene: -; v_gene: TRBV7-9; abundance: few; CDR3nt: TGTGCCAGCAGCCTAGGGGGGGGAGCTTTCTTT; CDR3aa: CASSLGGGAFF
j_gene: TRBJ2-3; d_gene: TRBD1; v_gene: TRBV20-1; abundance: -; CDR3nt: TGCAGTGCCCCGGATTTGGACAGGAACACAGATACGCAGTATTTT; CDR3aa: CSAPDLDRNTDTQYF
j_gene: TRBJ1-2; d_gene: -; v_gene: TRBV6-1; abundance: many; CDR3nt: TGTGCCAGCAGAGCAAGGACGGCACCCATCTTC; CDR3aa: CASRARTAPIF
j_gene: TRBJ2-2; d_gene: TRBD1; v_gene: TRBV14; abundance: few; CDR3nt: TGTGCCAGCAGCCCAAGATGGTGGGACAGGGCGACCGGGGAGCTGTTTTTT; CDR3aa: CASSPRWWDRATGELFF
j_gene: TRBJ2-5; d_gene: -; v_gene: TRBV20-1; abundance: many; CDR3nt: TGCAGTGCTATTTTCAGGGAGACCCAGTACTTC; CDR3aa: CSAIFRETQYF
j_gene: TRBJ2-1; d_gene: TRBD1; v_gene: TRBV7-9; abundance: few; CDR3nt: TGTGCCAGCAGCCCCCTGGGGACAGGGATTAGTAATGAGCAGTTCTTC; CDR3aa: CASSPLGTGISNEQFF
j_gene: TRBJ1-5; d_gene: -; v_gene: TRBV20-1; abundance: many; CDR3nt: TGCAGTGCTAAACCGGACCCCAATCAGCCCCAGCATTTT; CDR3aa: CSAKPDPNQPQHF
j_gene: TRBJ2-1; d_gene: -; v_gene: TRBV4-2; abundance: few; CDR3nt: TGTGCCAGCAGCCAAGTTGCAGGGGCCTTTCGATACAATGAGCAGTTCTTC; CDR3aa: CASSQVAGAFRYNEQFF
j_gene: TRBJ1-1; d_gene: TRBD1; v_gene: TRBV14; abundance: -; CDR3nt: TGTGCCAGCTTCCGGGACAGACCAATGAACACTGAAGCTTTCTTT; CDR3aa: CASFRDRPMNTEAFF
j_gene: TRBJ2-1; d_gene: -; v_gene: TRBV20-1; abundance: -; CDR3nt: TGCGGTGCCCAGAAGGTAGAGGGGGGGCAAGGTGAGCAGTTCTTC; CDR3aa: CGAQKVEGGQGEQFF
j_gene: TRBJ2-1; d_gene: -; v_gene: TRBV19; abundance: -; CDR3nt: TGTGCCAGTAGTATAGGCACAGGGCGAACCTACAATGAGCAGTTCTTC; CDR3aa: CASSIGTGRTYNEQFF
j_gene: TRBJ2-3; d_gene: TRBD1; v_gene: TRBV15; abundance: many; CDR3nt: TGTGCCACCAGCAGAGGTGGAGACAGGGGATCCGATACGCAGTATTTT; CDR3aa: CATSRGGDRGSDTQYF
j_gene: TRBJ2-3; d_gene: TRBD2; v_gene: TRBV20-1; abundance: -; CDR3nt: TGCAGTGCTCCTAACGACTGGGCCAGCGGGGGGACGGACTCTCTTTCTGATACGCAGTATTTT; CDR3aa: CSAPNDWASGGTDSLSDTQYF
j_gene: TRBJ1-1; d_gene: -; v_gene: TRBV2; abundance: -; CDR3nt: TGTGCCAGCAGTGATTACCAGACAGAACTTAACACTGAAGCTTTCTTT; CDR3aa: CASSDYQTELNTEAFF
j_gene: TRBJ1-3; d_gene: -; v_gene: TRBV19; abundance: few; CDR3nt: TGTGCCAGTAGCGGGAGTACTGGAAACACCATATATTTT; CDR3aa: CASSGSTGNTIYF
j_gene: TRBJ2-5; d_gene: TRBD2; v_gene: TRBV2; abundance: -; CDR3nt: TGTGCCAGCAGGACTAGCTTGGGCCAAGAGACCCAGTACTTC; CDR3aa: CASRTSLGQETQYF
j_gene: TRBJ2-5; d_gene: -; v_gene: TRBV6-1; abundance: few; CDR3nt: TGTGCCAGCCGGGCGAGCGGAAGTCAAGAGACCCAGTACTTC; CDR3aa: CASRASGSQETQYF
j_gene: TRBJ2-1; d_gene: TRBD1; v_gene: TRBV7-2; abundance: -; CDR3nt: TGTGCCAGCAGCGAGACAGGGGGGGGTTCCTACAATGAGCAGTTCTTC; CDR3aa: CASSETGGGSYNEQFF
j_gene: TRBJ2-3; d_gene: TRBD2; v_gene: TRBV6-2/TRBV6-3; abundance: many; CDR3nt: TGTGCCAGCAGTTCTGATAAAGCGGGGGGGCCCCGCGGGGCAGATACGCAGTATTTT; CDR3aa: CASSSDKAGGPRGADTQYF
j_gene: TRBJ2-2; d_gene: TRBD1; v_gene: TRBV7-3; abundance: -; CDR3nt: TGTGCCAGCAGCTTACAGGGGGCGAACACCGGGGAGCTGTTTTTT; CDR3aa: CASSLQGANTGELFF
j_gene: TRBJ2-5; d_gene: -; v_gene: TRBV6-1; abundance: -; CDR3nt: TGTGCCAGCAGTACCCCAGGGACCGTCGTGGAGACCCAGTACTTC; CDR3aa: CASSTPGTVVETQYF
j_gene: TRBJ1-1; d_gene: TRBD1; v_gene: TRBV20-1; abundance: -; CDR3nt: TGCAGTGCTAGAGTACAGGGGCCCACTGAAGCTTTCTTT; CDR3aa: CSARVQGPTEAFF
j_gene: TRBJ1-1; d_gene: -; v_gene: TRBV20-1; abundance: many; CDR3nt: TGCAGTGCTAGAGATGGGGGGGCTTCTGGACTGAACACTGAAGCTTTCTTT; CDR3aa: CSARDGGASGLNTEAFF
j_gene: TRBJ2-3; d_gene: TRBD1; v_gene: TRBV28; abundance: -; CDR3nt: TGTGCCAGCAGTTTATACAGGGGGTACAGCTCGGATACGCAGTATTTT; CDR3aa: CASSLYRGYSSDTQYF
j_gene: TRBJ1-5; d_gene: -; v_gene: TRBV7-9; abundance: -; CDR3nt: TGTGCCAGCAGCCCCGGAGGGATCCAGCATTTT; CDR3aa: CASSPGGIQHF
j_gene: TRBJ2-3; d_gene: -; v_gene: TRBV7-9; abundance: few; CDR3nt: TGTGCCAGCAGCTTCCCCAGGGTGACTAGCACAGATACGCAGTATTTT; CDR3aa: CASSFPRVTSTDTQYF
j_gene: TRBJ2-2; d_gene: -; v_gene: TRBV2; abundance: few; CDR3nt: TGTGCCAGCAGTGTAGAACTAGCGAACACCGGGGAGCTGTTTTTT; CDR3aa: CASSVELANTGELFF